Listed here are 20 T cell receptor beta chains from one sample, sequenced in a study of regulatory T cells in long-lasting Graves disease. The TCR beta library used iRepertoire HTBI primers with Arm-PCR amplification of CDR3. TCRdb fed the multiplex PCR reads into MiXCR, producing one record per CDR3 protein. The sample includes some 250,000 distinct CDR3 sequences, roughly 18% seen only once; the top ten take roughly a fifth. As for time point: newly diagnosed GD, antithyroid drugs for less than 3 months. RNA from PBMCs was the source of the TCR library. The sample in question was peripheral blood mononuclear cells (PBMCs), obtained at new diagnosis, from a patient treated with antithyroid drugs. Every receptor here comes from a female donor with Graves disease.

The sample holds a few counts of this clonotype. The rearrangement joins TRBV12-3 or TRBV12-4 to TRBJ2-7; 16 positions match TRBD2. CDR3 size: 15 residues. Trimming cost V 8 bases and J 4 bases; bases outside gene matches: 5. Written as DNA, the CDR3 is TGTGCCAGCGGGACTAGCGGGAGGGCCGGGTACGAGCAGTACTTC. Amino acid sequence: CASGTSGRAGYEQYF.

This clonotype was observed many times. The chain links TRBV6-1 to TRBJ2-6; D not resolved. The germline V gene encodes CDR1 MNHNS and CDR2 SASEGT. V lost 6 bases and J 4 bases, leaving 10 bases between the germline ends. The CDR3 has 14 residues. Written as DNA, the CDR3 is TGTGCCAGCAGCCCAGAGTGGGGGGCCAACGTCCTGACTTTC. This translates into CASSPEWGANVLTF.

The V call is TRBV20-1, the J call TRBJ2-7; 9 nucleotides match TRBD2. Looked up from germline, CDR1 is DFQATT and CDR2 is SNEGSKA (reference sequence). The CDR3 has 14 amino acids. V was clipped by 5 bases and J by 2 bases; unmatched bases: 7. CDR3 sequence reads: CSAPRAGGTYEQYF. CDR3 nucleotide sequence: TGCAGTGCTCCCCGAGCGGGAGGAACCTACGAGCAGTACTTC.

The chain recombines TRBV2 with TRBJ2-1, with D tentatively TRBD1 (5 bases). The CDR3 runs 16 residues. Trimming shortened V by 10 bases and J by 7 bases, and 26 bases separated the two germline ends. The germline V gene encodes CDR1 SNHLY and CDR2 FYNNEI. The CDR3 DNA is TGTGCCACCCCTCGGGCTGGCAGGGAAGTTTATAATGAGCAGTTCTTC. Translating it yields CATPRAGREVYNEQFF.

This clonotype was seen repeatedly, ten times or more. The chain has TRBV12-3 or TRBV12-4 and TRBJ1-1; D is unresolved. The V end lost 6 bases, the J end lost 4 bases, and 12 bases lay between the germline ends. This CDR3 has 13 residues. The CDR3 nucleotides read TGTGCCAGCAGAAGGACCTTGCGCACTGAAGCTTTCTTT. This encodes CASRRTLRTEAFF.

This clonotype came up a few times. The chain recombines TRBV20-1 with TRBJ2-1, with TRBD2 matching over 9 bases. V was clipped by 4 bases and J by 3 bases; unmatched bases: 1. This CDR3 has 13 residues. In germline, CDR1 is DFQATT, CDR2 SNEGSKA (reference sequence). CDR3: CSATSGIYNEQFF. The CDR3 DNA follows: TGCAGTGCTACTAGCGGGATCTACAATGAGCAGTTCTTC.

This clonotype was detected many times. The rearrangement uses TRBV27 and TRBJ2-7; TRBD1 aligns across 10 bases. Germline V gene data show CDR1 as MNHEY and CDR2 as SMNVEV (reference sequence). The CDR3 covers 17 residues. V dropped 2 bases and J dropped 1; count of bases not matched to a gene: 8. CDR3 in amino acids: CASSLKMPGQGSYEQYF. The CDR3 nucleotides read TGTGCCAGCAGTTTAAAAATGCCGGGACAGGGGTCCTACGAGCAGTACTTC.

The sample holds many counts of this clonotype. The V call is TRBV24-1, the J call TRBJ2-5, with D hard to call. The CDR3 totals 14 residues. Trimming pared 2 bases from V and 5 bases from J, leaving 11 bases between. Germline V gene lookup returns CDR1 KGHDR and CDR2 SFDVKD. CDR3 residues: CATSDSYKRETQYF. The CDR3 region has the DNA TGTGCCACCAGTGATTCTTACAAGAGGGAGACCCAGTACTTC.

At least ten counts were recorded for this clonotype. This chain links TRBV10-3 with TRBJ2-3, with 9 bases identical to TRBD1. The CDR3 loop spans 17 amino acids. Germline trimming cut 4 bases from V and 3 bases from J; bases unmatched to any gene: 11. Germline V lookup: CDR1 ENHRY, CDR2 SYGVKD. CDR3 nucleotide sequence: TGTGCCATCAGTGGGACAGGGGATGGTATTCGAACAGATACGCAGTATTTT. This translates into CAISGTGDGIRTDTQYF.

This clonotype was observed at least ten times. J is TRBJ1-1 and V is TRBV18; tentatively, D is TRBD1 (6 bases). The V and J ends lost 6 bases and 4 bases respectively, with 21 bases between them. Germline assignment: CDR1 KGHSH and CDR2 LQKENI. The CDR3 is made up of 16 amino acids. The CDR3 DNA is TGTGCCAGCTCGACCGGGACCCCGGGGGGGGCCACTGAAGCTTTCTTT. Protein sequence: CASSTGTPGGATEAFF. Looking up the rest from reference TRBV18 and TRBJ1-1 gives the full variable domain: NAGVMQNPRHLVRRRGQEARLRCSPMKGHSHVYWYRQLPEEGLKFMVYLQKENIIDESGMPKERFSAEFPKEGPSILRIQQVVRGDSAAYFCASSTGTPGGATEAFFGQGTRLTVV.

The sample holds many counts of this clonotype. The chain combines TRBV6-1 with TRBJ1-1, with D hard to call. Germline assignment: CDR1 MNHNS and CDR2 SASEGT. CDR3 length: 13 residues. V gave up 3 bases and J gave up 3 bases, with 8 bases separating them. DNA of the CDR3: TGTGCCAGCAGTGACCCGGGCGACACTGAAGCTTTCTTT. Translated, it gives CASSDPGDTEAFF.

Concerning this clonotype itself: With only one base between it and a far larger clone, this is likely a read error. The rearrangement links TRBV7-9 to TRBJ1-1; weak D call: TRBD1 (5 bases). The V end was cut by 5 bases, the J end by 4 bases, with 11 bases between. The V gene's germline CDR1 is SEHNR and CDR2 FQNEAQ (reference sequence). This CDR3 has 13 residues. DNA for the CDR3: TGTGCCAGCAGCCGCGGGGCAGCCACTGAAGCTTTCTTT. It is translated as CASSRGAATEAFF.

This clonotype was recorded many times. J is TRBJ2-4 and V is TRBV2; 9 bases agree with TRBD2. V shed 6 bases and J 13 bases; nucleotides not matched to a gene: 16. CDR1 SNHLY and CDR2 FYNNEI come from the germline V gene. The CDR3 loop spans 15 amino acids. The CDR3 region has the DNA TGTGCCAGCAGCGCTGAGGTTGGTGCTAGCGGGGAACAGTACTTC. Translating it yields CASSAEVGASGEQYF.

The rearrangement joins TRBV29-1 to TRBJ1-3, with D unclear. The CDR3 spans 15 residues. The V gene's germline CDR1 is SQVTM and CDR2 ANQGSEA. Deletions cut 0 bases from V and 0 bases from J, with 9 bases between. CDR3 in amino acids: CSVEDPTASGNTIYF. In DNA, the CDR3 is TGCAGCGTTGAAGATCCAACGGCCTCTGGAAACACCATATATTTT.

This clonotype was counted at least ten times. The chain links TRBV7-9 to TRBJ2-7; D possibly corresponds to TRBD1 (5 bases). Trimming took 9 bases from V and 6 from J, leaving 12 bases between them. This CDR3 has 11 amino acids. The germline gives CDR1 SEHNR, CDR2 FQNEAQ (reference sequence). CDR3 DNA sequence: TGTGCCAGTGAGACAGACTCCGAGCAGTACTTC. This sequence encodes CASETDSEQYF.

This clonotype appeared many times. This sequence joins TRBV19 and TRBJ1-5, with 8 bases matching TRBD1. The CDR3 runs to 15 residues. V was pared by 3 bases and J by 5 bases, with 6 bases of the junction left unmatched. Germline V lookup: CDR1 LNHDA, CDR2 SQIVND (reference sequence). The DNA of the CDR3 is TGTGCCAGTAGTATGGCCAGGGGGCCCGATCAGCCCCAGCATTTT. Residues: CASSMARGPDQPQHF.

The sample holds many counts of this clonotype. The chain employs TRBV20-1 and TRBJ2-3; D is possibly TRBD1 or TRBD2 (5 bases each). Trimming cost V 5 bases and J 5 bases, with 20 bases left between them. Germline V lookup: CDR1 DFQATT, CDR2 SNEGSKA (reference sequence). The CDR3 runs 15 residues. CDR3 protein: CSAEALQIGGDTQYF. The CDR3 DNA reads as TGCAGTGCTGAAGCGCTACAGATTGGGGGAGATACGCAGTATTTT.

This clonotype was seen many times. The CDR3 reads CASSLRREQYF. DNA of the CDR3: TGTGCCAGCAGTTTAAGGCGGGAGCAGTACTTC. V usage is TRBV12-3 or TRBV12-4 and J usage is TRBJ2-7; D gene uncertain. The CDR3 covers 11 residues. V lost 2 bases and J 7 bases, leaving 6 bases between the germline ends.

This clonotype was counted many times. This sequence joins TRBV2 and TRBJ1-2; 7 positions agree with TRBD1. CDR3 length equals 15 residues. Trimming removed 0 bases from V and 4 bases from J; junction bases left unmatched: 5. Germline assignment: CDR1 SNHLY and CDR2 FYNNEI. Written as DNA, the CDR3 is TGTGCCAGCAGTGAAGCACGACAGGGCTTCTATGGCTACACCTTC. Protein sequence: CASSEARQGFYGYTF.

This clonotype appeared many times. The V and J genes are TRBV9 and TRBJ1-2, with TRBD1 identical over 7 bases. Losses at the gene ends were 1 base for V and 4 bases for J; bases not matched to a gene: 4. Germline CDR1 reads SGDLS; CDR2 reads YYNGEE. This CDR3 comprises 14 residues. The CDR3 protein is CASSVNSGGYGYTF. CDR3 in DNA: TGTGCCAGCAGCGTAAATTCAGGGGGCTATGGCTACACCTTC.